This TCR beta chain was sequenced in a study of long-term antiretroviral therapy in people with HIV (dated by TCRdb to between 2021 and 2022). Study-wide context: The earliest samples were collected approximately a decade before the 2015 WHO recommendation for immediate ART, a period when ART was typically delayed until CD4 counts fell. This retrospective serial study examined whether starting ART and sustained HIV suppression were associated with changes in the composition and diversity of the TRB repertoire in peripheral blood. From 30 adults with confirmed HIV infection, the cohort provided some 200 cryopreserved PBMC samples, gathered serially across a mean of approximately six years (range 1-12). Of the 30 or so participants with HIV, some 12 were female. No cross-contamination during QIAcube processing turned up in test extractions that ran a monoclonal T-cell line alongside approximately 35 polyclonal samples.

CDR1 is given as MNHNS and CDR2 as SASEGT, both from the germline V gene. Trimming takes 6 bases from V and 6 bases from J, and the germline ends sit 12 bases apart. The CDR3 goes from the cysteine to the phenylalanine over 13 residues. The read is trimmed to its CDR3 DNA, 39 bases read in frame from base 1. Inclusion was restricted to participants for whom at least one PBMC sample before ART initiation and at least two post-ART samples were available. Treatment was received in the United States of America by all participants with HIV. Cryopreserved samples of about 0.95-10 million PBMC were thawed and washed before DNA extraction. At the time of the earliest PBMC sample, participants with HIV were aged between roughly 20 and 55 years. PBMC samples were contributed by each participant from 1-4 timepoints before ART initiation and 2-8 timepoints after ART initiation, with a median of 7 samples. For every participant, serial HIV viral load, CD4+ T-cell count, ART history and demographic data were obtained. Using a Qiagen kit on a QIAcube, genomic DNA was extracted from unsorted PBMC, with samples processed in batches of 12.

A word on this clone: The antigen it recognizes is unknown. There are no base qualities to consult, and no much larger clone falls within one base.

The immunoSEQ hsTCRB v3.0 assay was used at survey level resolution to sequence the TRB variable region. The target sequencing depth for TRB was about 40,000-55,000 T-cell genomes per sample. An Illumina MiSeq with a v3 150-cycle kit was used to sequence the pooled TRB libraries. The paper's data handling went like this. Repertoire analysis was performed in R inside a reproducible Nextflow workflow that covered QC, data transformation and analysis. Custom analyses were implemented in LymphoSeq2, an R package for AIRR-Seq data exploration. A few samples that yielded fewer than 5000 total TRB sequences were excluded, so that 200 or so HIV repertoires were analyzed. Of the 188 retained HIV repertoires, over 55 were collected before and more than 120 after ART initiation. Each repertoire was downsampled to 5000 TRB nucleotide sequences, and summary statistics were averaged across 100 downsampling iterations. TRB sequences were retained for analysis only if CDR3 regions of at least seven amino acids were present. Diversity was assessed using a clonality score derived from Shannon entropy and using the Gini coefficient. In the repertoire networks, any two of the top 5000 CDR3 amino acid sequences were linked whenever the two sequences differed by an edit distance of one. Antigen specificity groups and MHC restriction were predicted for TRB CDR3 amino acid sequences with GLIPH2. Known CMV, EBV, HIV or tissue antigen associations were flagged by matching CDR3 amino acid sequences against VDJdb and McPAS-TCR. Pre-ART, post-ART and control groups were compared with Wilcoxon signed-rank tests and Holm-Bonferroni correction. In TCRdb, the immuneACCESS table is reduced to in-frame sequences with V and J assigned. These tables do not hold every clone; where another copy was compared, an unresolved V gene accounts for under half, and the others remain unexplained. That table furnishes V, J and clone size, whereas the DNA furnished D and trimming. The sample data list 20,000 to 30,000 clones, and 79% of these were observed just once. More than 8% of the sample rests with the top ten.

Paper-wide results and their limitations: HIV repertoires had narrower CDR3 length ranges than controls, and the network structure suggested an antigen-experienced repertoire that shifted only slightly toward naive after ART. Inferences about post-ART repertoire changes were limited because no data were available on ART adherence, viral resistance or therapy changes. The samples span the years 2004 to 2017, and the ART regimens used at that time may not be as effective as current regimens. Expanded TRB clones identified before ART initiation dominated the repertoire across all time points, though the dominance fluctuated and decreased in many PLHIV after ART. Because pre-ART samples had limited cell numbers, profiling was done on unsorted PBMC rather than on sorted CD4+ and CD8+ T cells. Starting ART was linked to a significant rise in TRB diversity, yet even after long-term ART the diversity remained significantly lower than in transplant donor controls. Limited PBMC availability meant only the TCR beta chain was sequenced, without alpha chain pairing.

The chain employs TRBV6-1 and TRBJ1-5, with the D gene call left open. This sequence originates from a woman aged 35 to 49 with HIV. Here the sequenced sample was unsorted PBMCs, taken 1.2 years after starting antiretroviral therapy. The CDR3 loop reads CASSATPAQPQHF. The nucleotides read TGTGCCAGCAGCGCGACTCCGGCTCAGCCCCAGCATTTT.